This T cell receptor (beta chain) is drawn from a study of shared clonotypes between healthy human individuals. The study, taken as a whole, reports: Genetic and exposure-history diversity was limited by the few donors. Sampling covered nothing but blood. Tissue TCR repertoires likely differ from those found in blood.

Germline V gene lookup returns CDR1 MGHRA and CDR2 YSYEKL. The CDR3 consists of 15 residues. Deletions cut 1 base from V and 6 bases from J, with 16 bases between. With respect to this clone: Its antigen is not known.

Assay used: immunoSEQ multiplex PCR; TCRdb lists only in-frame clones, some missing. The data show about 1.5 million clones, roughly 95% seen once. The material sequenced was naive CD4+ T cells sorted from blood. The subset: CD45RA+ positively selected. The source is a man aged 25-45 years in good health. The chain is built from TRBV4-1 and TRBJ2-7, with a weak D call TRBD2 (5 bases). The DNA for the CDR3 is TGCGCCAGCAGCCAAGTCGGGGTTACAACTACCGAGCAGTACTTC. It translates to CASSQVGVTTTEQYF.